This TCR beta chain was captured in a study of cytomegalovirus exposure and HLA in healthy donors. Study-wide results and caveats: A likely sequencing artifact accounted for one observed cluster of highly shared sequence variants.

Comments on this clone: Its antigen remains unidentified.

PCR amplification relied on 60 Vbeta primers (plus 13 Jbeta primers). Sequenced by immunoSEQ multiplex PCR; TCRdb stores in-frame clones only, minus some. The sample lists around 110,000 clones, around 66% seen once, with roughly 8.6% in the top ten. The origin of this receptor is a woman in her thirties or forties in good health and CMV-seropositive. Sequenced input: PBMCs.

The CDR3 bases are TGCGCCAGCAGCCAAGGTCATAGCGGGAGGAGCGAGCAGTACTTC. Protein sequence: CASSQGHSGRSEQYF. This rearrangement joins TRBV4-1 to TRBJ2-7; 10 nucleotides match TRBD2. Germline V lookup: CDR1 MGHRA, CDR2 YSYEKL. The CDR3 contains 15 residues. J was trimmed by 6 bases and V by 1 base; bases with no gene match: 6.